A selection of T cell receptor beta chains follows, all from one sample in a study of T-cell reconstitution after alpha-beta-depleted transplantation in children. Each CDR3 protein gets one entry after TCRdb re-called the PCR reads with MiXCR. The repertoire consists of around 490,000 distinct CDR3 sequences, with roughly an eighth occurring once and the leading ten covering approximately 15%. Sequencing was performed on PBMCs, mostly from graft donor cells, taken 180 days after TCRalphabeta/CD19-depleted stem cell transplant. These receptors originate from a female patient between 2 and 15 years old who had a stem cell transplant for aplastic anemia, so the T cells may come from the graft donor. The CDR3 runs from the conserved cysteine through the conserved F or W. Fields, in order: clone size, D gene, V gene, J gene, CDR3 protein, CDR3 DNA. D genes are given only for firm matches. Clone size is stated in some rows and not others, as once, few, many or a class when expanded.

abundance: .
d_gene: TRBD2
v_gene: TRBV6-1
j_gene: TRBJ2-5
CDR3aa: CASSLSRLAGHETQYF
CDR3nt: TGTGCCAGCAGTCTATCCCGACTAGCGGGGCACGAGACCCAGTACTTC

abundance: few
d_gene: .
v_gene: TRBV21-1
j_gene: TRBJ1-5
CDR3aa: CASSKAGDSVRSNQPQHF
CDR3nt: TGTGCCAGCAGCAAAGCTGGGGATTCCGTGAGGAGCAATCAGCCCCAGCATTTT

abundance: .
d_gene: .
v_gene: TRBV7-9
j_gene: TRBJ2-1
CDR3aa: CASSLEGGIFYNEQFF
CDR3nt: TGTGCCAGCAGCTTAGAAGGAGGCATCTTTTACAATGAGCAGTTCTTC

abundance: few
d_gene: .
v_gene: TRBV28
j_gene: TRBJ1-6
CDR3aa: CASRRDSGSPLHF
CDR3nt: TGTGCCAGCAGAAGGGACTCGGGTTCACCCCTCCACTTT

abundance: many
d_gene: TRBD2
v_gene: TRBV6-2/TRBV6-3
j_gene: TRBJ2-1
CDR3aa: CASSYSALAGVSDSYNEQFF
CDR3nt: TGTGCCAGCAGTTACTCGGCTCTAGCGGGAGTCTCAGACTCCTACAATGAGCAGTTCTTC

abundance: few
d_gene: .
v_gene: TRBV12-3/TRBV12-4
j_gene: TRBJ1-6
CDR3aa: CASSYEDITLHF
CDR3nt: TGTGCCAGCAGCTACGAAGACATAACCCTCCACTTT

abundance: few
d_gene: .
v_gene: TRBV24-1
j_gene: TRBJ2-1
CDR3aa: CATSDSGPHGEQFF
CDR3nt: TGTGCCACCAGTGATTCTGGGCCCCACGGTGAGCAGTTCTTC

abundance: many
d_gene: TRBD1
v_gene: TRBV15
j_gene: TRBJ1-5
CDR3aa: CATSPGQGREPQHF
CDR3nt: TGTGCCACCAGCCCCGGACAGGGAAGGGAGCCCCAGCATTTT

abundance: few
d_gene: .
v_gene: TRBV7-6
j_gene: TRBJ1-4
CDR3aa: CASSLAGQSNEKLFF
CDR3nt: TGTGCCAGCAGCTTAGCTGGACAGTCTAATGAAAAACTGTTTTTT

abundance: few
d_gene: TRBD2
v_gene: TRBV20-1
j_gene: TRBJ2-5
CDR3aa: CSARSGTHQTQYF
CDR3nt: TGCAGTGCTAGGAGCGGGACTCATCAGACCCAGTACTTC

abundance: few
d_gene: TRBD1
v_gene: TRBV6-2/TRBV6-3
j_gene: TRBJ2-3
CDR3aa: CASRTDRASTDTQYF
CDR3nt: TGTGCCAGCAGAACGGACAGGGCGAGTACAGATACGCAGTATTTT

abundance: few
d_gene: .
v_gene: TRBV20-1
j_gene: TRBJ2-1
CDR3aa: CSANRRGQFF
CDR3nt: TGCAGTGCTAATCGCAGGGGGCAGTTCTTC

abundance: few
d_gene: TRBD2
v_gene: TRBV9
j_gene: TRBJ2-1
CDR3aa: CASSEPAGVHNEQFF
CDR3nt: TGTGCCAGCAGCGAACCAGCGGGAGTCCACAATGAGCAGTTCTTC

abundance: many
d_gene: .
v_gene: TRBV12-3/TRBV12-4
j_gene: TRBJ1-2
CDR3aa: CASSLRTGNANYGYTF
CDR3nt: TGTGCCAGCAGCCTTCGGACGGGCAACGCTAACTATGGCTACACCTTC

abundance: many
d_gene: .
v_gene: TRBV7-2
j_gene: TRBJ2-2
CDR3aa: CASSFRGTNTGELFF
CDR3nt: TGTGCCAGCAGCTTTCGTGGGACGAACACCGGGGAGCTGTTTTTT

abundance: few
d_gene: TRBD1
v_gene: TRBV5-1
j_gene: TRBJ2-3
CDR3aa: CASSITGGSSYF
CDR3nt: TGCGCCAGCAGCATCACAGGGGGGAGTTCGTATTTT

abundance: .
d_gene: .
v_gene: TRBV2
j_gene: TRBJ2-7
CDR3aa: CASSDGLAYEQYF
CDR3nt: TGTGCCAGCAGTGACGGCCTGGCCTACGAGCAGTACTTC